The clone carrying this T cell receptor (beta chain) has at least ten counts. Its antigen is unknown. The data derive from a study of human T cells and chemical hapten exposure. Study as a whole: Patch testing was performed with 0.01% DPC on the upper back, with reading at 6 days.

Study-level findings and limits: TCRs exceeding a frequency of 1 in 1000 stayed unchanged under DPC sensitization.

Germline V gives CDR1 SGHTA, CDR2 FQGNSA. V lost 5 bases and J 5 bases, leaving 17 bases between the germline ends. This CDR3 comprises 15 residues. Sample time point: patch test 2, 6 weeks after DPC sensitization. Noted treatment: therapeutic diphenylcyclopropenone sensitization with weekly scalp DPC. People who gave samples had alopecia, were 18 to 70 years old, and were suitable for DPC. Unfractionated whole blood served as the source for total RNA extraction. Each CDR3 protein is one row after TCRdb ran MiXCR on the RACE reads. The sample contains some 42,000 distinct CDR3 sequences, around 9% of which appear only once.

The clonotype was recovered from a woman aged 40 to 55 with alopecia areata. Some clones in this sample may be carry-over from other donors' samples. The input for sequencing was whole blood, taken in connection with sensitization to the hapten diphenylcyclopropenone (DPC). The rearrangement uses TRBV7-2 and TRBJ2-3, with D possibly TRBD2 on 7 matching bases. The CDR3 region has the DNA TGTGCCAGCAGCAACTACAGGGAGGGTAGAGATACGCAGTATTTT. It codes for CASSNYREGRDTQYF.